The rows below give T cell receptor beta chains drawn from one sample of a study of T cell changes during pregnancy in multiple sclerosis. The method was immunoSEQ multiplex PCR; TCRdb's version includes in-frame clones alone and lacks a portion of them. Among roughly 48,000 clones listed, approximately 93% were seen once. This sample comprised CD4+ T cells from peripheral blood mononuclear cells, obtained in the first trimester of pregnancy. The receptors derive from a female donor with multiple sclerosis, enrolled in a pregnancy study. Each CDR3 is given with its conserved first and last residue. The D gene is left open where the match is weak. The size of a clone is reported for some rows only, either as once, few or many, or as a class for expanded clones.

v_gene: TRBV4-1
j_gene: TRBJ2-1
abundance: -
d_gene: TRBD2
CDR3nt: TGCGCCAGCAGCCGGGGGGAGGGTGAGCAGTTCTTC
CDR3aa: CASSRGEGEQFF

v_gene: TRBV11-3
j_gene: TRBJ2-3
abundance: once
d_gene: TRBD1
CDR3nt: TGTGCCAGCAGTAACAGGGGAGATACGCAGTATTTT
CDR3aa: CASSNRGDTQYF

v_gene: TRBV10-3
j_gene: TRBJ1-1
abundance: -
d_gene: TRBD1
CDR3nt: TGTGCCATCGGACAAGACAGGGGTAACACTGAAGCTTTCTTT
CDR3aa: CAIGQDRGNTEAFF

v_gene: TRBV5-1
j_gene: TRBJ2-5
abundance: -
d_gene: -
CDR3nt: TGCGCCAGCAAGTTCGCGGGGCAAGAGACCCAGTACTTC
CDR3aa: CASKFAGQETQYF

v_gene: TRBV11-1
j_gene: TRBJ1-2
abundance: -
d_gene: TRBD1
CDR3nt: TGTGCCAGCAGCTTCGGGACAGCTTCTGGCTACACCTTC
CDR3aa: CASSFGTASGYTF

v_gene: TRBV5-5
j_gene: TRBJ2-2
abundance: -
d_gene: -
CDR3nt: TGTGCCAGCAGCCCGGTGTGGGGGGAGTGGCGGGAGCTGTTTTTT
CDR3aa: CASSPVWGEWRELFF

v_gene: TRBV2
j_gene: TRBJ1-1
abundance: -
d_gene: TRBD1
CDR3nt: TGTGCCACAAAAAATGACAGGGTCCTTGCGGGCACTGAAGCTTTCTTT
CDR3aa: CATKNDRVLAGTEAFF

v_gene: TRBV5-4
j_gene: TRBJ1-6
abundance: once
d_gene: TRBD1
CDR3nt: TGTGCCAGCAGCTTGCAGGGGGCCCTCCTAAATTCACCCCTCCACTTT
CDR3aa: CASSLQGALLNSPLHF

v_gene: TRBV13
j_gene: TRBJ2-3
abundance: -
d_gene: TRBD2
CDR3nt: TGTGCCAGCAGCCCAGGGGCTGGGACTAGGGCGCAGTATTTT
CDR3aa: CASSPGAGTRAQYF

v_gene: TRBV5-6
j_gene: TRBJ2-3
abundance: -
d_gene: -
CDR3nt: TGTGCCAGCAGCTTGGTCGGCAGGGGAACAGATACGCAGTATTTT
CDR3aa: CASSLVGRGTDTQYF

v_gene: TRBV6-5
j_gene: TRBJ1-2
abundance: -
d_gene: -
CDR3nt: TGTGCCAGCAGGGGTGGGACAATTAACTATGGCTACACCTTC
CDR3aa: CASRGGTINYGYTF

v_gene: TRBV6-4
j_gene: TRBJ2-6
abundance: -
d_gene: -
CDR3nt: TGTGCCAGCGAAGCAGGTACTGGGGCCAACGTCCTGACTTTC
CDR3aa: CASEAGTGANVLTF

v_gene: TRBV27
j_gene: TRBJ2-7
abundance: -
d_gene: -
CDR3nt: TGTGCCAGCAGTTGGGGCAGGGCCTACGAGCAGTACTTC
CDR3aa: CASSWGRAYEQYF

v_gene: TRBV11-1
j_gene: TRBJ2-7
abundance: -
d_gene: -
CDR3nt: TGTGCCAGCAGCTTAGAGCGGGTATCCTACGAGCAGTACTTC
CDR3aa: CASSLERVSYEQYF

v_gene: TRBV10-3
j_gene: TRBJ2-3
abundance: once
d_gene: TRBD2
CDR3nt: TGTGCCATCAGTGCGGATCGACTAGCGGGTCGCACAGATACGCAGTATTTT
CDR3aa: CAISADRLAGRTDTQYF

v_gene: TRBV19
j_gene: TRBJ1-2
abundance: -
d_gene: TRBD1
CDR3nt: TGTGCCAGTAGTACACGGGACAGCATATATGGCTACACCTTC
CDR3aa: CASSTRDSIYGYTF

v_gene: TRBV7-7
j_gene: TRBJ2-5
abundance: -
d_gene: TRBD2
CDR3nt: TGTGCTAGCGCCCCGGGTAGCGGGGGGGTGAGTCTGGAGACCCAGTACTTC
CDR3aa: CASAPGSGGVSLETQYF

v_gene: TRBV5-4
j_gene: TRBJ2-2
abundance: -
d_gene: TRBD2
CDR3nt: TGTGCCAGCAGCTCTACAACGGGACTAATGAACACCGGGGAGCTGTTTTTT
CDR3aa: CASSSTTGLMNTGELFF

v_gene: TRBV11-3
j_gene: TRBJ2-1
abundance: -
d_gene: -
CDR3nt: TGTGCCAGCAGCTTAGGGGGGGACAGCTCCTACAATGAGCAGTTCTTC
CDR3aa: CASSLGGDSSYNEQFF

v_gene: TRBV18
j_gene: TRBJ1-4
abundance: -
d_gene: -
CDR3nt: TGTGCCAGCTCACCAACAGGACGTGGTGAAAAACTGTTTTTT
CDR3aa: CASSPTGRGEKLFF

v_gene: TRBV19
j_gene: TRBJ2-1
abundance: once
d_gene: -
CDR3nt: TGTGCCAGTAGTTTTCCCCTCCGGGGTGAGCAGTTCTTC
CDR3aa: CASSFPLRGEQFF

v_gene: TRBV6-5
j_gene: TRBJ1-4
abundance: once
d_gene: -
CDR3nt: TGTGCCAGCAGTTACCTAGACAGGCAAAAACTGTTTTTT
CDR3aa: CASSYLDRQKLFF

v_gene: TRBV11-2
j_gene: TRBJ2-7
abundance: -
d_gene: TRBD1
CDR3nt: TGTGCCAGCAGCCGACTCGCGGGGACAGGGGGCGAGCAGTACTTC
CDR3aa: CASSRLAGTGGEQYF

v_gene: TRBV7-2
j_gene: TRBJ2-2
abundance: -
d_gene: -
CDR3nt: TGTGCCAGCAGCTCCACTCTAGTCGGGGAGCTGTTTTTT
CDR3aa: CASSSTLVGELFF

v_gene: TRBV27
j_gene: TRBJ1-6
abundance: -
d_gene: -
CDR3nt: TGTGCCAGCACCCGCGGGGCGACGTATAATTCACCCCTCCACTTT
CDR3aa: CASTRGATYNSPLHF

v_gene: TRBV28
j_gene: TRBJ1-1
abundance: -
d_gene: TRBD1
CDR3nt: TGTGCCAGCAGTCGGGACAGGGGGCTTCATCGGAACACTGAAGCTTTCTTT
CDR3aa: CASSRDRGLHRNTEAFF

v_gene: TRBV25-1
j_gene: TRBJ2-2
abundance: -
d_gene: -
CDR3nt: TGTGCCAGCAGTGAATTCACGGGGAACACCGGGGAGCTGTTTTTT
CDR3aa: CASSEFTGNTGELFF

v_gene: TRBV6-5
j_gene: TRBJ2-3
abundance: -
d_gene: -
CDR3nt: -
CDR3aa: CASSSSGGTDTQYF

v_gene: TRBV9
j_gene: TRBJ2-5
abundance: -
d_gene: -
CDR3nt: TGTGCCAGCAGCGTAGAGAGCAGGACTTACGAAAGGGAGACCCAGTACTTC
CDR3aa: CASSVESRTYERETQYF

v_gene: TRBV18
j_gene: TRBJ2-5
abundance: -
d_gene: -
CDR3nt: TGTGCCAGCTCACCAGGGGCCGACGGCCAAGAGACCCAGTACTTC
CDR3aa: CASSPGADGQETQYF

v_gene: TRBV6-5
j_gene: TRBJ2-1
abundance: -
d_gene: TRBD1
CDR3nt: TGTGCCAGCAGACCATCGGGACAGGACAATGAGCAGTTCTTC
CDR3aa: CASRPSGQDNEQFF

v_gene: TRBV19
j_gene: TRBJ2-3
abundance: -
d_gene: TRBD2
CDR3nt: TGTGCCAGTAGGTGGACTAGCGGGACTACAGATACGCAGTATTTT
CDR3aa: CASRWTSGTTDTQYF

v_gene: TRBV5-1
j_gene: TRBJ2-5
abundance: -
d_gene: TRBD1
CDR3nt: TGCGCCAGCAGCACAGGGGGCGGTGAGACCCAGTACTTC
CDR3aa: CASSTGGGETQYF

v_gene: TRBV29-1
j_gene: TRBJ2-1
abundance: -
d_gene: -
CDR3nt: TGCAGCGTCTGCAGGGAATCGAGCTCCTACAATGAGCAGTTCTTC
CDR3aa: CSVCRESSSYNEQFF

v_gene: TRBV7-9
j_gene: TRBJ1-5
abundance: -
d_gene: TRBD1
CDR3nt: TGTGCCAGCAGCTTAGAGCAGGGGGCGCGTGGCAATCAGCCCCAGCATTTT
CDR3aa: CASSLEQGARGNQPQHF

v_gene: TRBV19
j_gene: TRBJ2-7
abundance: -
d_gene: -
CDR3nt: TGTGCCAGTAGTCCCGAAGGGGTCCCCTACGAGCAGTACTTC
CDR3aa: CASSPEGVPYEQYF

v_gene: TRBV5-1
j_gene: TRBJ2-3
abundance: -
d_gene: -
CDR3nt: TGCGCCAGCAGCTTGGCCGCGGCAGGCACAGATACGCAGTATTTT
CDR3aa: CASSLAAAGTDTQYF

v_gene: TRBV18
j_gene: TRBJ2-5
abundance: -
d_gene: -
CDR3nt: TGTGCCAGCTCACCAACCGATCCCAGGGGTGAGACCCAGTACTTC
CDR3aa: CASSPTDPRGETQYF

v_gene: TRBV7-3
j_gene: TRBJ2-1
abundance: -
d_gene: TRBD2
CDR3nt: TGTGCCAGCAGCTTAGCGGGGGGAAACAATGAGCAGTTCTTC
CDR3aa: CASSLAGGNNEQFF

v_gene: TRBV10-3
j_gene: TRBJ2-1
abundance: -
d_gene: TRBD2
CDR3nt: TGTGCCATCAGTGTGAGCGGGGGGGCCAATAATGAGCAGTTCTTC
CDR3aa: CAISVSGGANNEQFF

v_gene: TRBV5-4
j_gene: TRBJ1-2
abundance: -
d_gene: TRBD1
CDR3nt: TGTGCCAGCAGCCTCGACAGGGGGATGCATGATGGCTACACCTTC
CDR3aa: CASSLDRGMHDGYTF

v_gene: TRBV6-6
j_gene: TRBJ1-2
abundance: -
d_gene: -
CDR3nt: TGTGCCAGCAGTTACGGTTTTGGCGGGCGATACTACACCTTC
CDR3aa: CASSYGFGGRYYTF

v_gene: TRBV2
j_gene: TRBJ1-5
abundance: once
d_gene: TRBD1
CDR3nt: TGTGCCAGCAAGGGGACAGGGAGCACTTGGACCCAGCATTTT
CDR3aa: CASKGTGSTWTQHF

v_gene: TRBV6-1
j_gene: TRBJ2-1
abundance: -
d_gene: -
CDR3nt: TGTGCCAGCATGCTGGGGGGCAATGAGCAGTTCTTC
CDR3aa: CASMLGGNEQFF

v_gene: TRBV5-1
j_gene: TRBJ2-7
abundance: -
d_gene: TRBD1
CDR3nt: TGCGCCAGCAGCACGGACAGGGTGGACTACGAGCAGTACTTC
CDR3aa: CASSTDRVDYEQYF

v_gene: TRBV19
j_gene: TRBJ2-2
abundance: once
d_gene: TRBD2
CDR3nt: TGTGCCACCCTAAGCGGGGGGCACACCGGGGAGCTGTTTTTT
CDR3aa: CATLSGGHTGELFF

v_gene: TRBV4-2
j_gene: TRBJ2-1
abundance: once
d_gene: TRBD1
CDR3nt: TGTGCCAGCAGCCTACCTCACTTGCCGGGACAGAGCTCCTACAATGAGCAGTTCTTC
CDR3aa: CASSLPHLPGQSSYNEQFF

v_gene: TRBV7-7
j_gene: TRBJ2-2
abundance: -
d_gene: -
CDR3nt: TGTGCTAGCAGCTCGCCGTCTAGGGGGGGGGCCGTTTTTGGCGGGGAGCTGTTTTTT
CDR3aa: CASSSPSRGGAVFGGELFF

v_gene: TRBV10-3
j_gene: TRBJ2-1
abundance: once
d_gene: TRBD2
CDR3nt: TGTGCCATCAGGGGACTAGCGGGGGGGCAAGACAATGAGCAGTTCTTC
CDR3aa: CAIRGLAGGQDNEQFF

v_gene: TRBV6-1
j_gene: TRBJ2-7
abundance: -
d_gene: TRBD2
CDR3nt: TGTGCCAGCAGTGACCCCCGGGGGGGCACCTACGAGCAGTACTTC
CDR3aa: CASSDPRGGTYEQYF

v_gene: TRBV14
j_gene: TRBJ2-7
abundance: -
d_gene: -
CDR3nt: TGTGCCAGCAGCCAAGATAGGTGGGTCGGGGAATACGAGCAGTACTTC
CDR3aa: CASSQDRWVGEYEQYF